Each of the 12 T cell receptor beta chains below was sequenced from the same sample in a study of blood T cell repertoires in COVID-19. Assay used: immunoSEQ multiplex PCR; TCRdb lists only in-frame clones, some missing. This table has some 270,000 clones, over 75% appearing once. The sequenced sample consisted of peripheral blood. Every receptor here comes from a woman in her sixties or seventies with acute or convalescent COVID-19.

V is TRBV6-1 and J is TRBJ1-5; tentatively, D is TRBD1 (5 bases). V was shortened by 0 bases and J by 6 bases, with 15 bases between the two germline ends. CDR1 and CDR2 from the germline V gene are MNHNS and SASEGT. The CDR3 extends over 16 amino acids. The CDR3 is CASSEALPGVLQPQHF. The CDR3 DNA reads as TGTGCCAGCAGTGAAGCGCTTCCGGGGGTTCTTCAGCCCCAGCATTTT.

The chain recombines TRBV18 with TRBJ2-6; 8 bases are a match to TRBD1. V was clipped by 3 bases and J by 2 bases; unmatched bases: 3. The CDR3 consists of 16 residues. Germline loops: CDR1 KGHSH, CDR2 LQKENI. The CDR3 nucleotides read TGTGCCAGCTCACCGGGACAGGTAGCTGGGGCCAACGTCCTGACTTTC. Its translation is CASSPGQVAGANVLTF.

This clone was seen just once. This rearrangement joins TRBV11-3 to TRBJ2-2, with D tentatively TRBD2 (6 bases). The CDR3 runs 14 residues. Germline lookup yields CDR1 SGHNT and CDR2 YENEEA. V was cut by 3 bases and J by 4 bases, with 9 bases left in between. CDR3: CASSFGGSTGELFF. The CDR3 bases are TGTGCCAGCAGCTTTGGGGGGAGCACCGGGGAGCTGTTTTTT.

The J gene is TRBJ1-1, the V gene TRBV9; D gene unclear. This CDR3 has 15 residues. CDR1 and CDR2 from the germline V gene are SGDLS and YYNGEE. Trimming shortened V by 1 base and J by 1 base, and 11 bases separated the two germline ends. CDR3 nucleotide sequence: TGTGCCAGCAGCGTAATGTTGTCCAGGAACACTGAAGCTTTCTTT. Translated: CASSVMLSRNTEAFF. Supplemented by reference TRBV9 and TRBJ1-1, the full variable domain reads DSGVTQTPKHLITATGQRVTLRCSPRSGDLSVYWYQQSLDQGLQFLIQYYNGEERAKGNILERFSAQQFPDLHSELNLSSLELGDSALYFCASSVMLSRNTEAFFGQGTRLTVV.

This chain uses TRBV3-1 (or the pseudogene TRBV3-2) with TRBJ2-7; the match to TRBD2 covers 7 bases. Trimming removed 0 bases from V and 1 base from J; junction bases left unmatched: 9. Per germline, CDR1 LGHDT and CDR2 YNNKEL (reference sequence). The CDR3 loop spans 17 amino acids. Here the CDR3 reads CASSQEGELASSYEQYF. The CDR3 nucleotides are TGTGCCAGCAGCCAAGAGGGCGAACTAGCGTCGTCCTACGAGCAGTACTTC.

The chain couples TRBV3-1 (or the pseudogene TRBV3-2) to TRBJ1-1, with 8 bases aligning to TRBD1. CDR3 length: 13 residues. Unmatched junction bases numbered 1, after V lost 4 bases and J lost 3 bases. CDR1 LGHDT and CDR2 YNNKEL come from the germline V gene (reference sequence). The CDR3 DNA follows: TGTGCCAGCAGCCGGGGACAGGACACTGAAGCTTTCTTT. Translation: CASSRGQDTEAFF.

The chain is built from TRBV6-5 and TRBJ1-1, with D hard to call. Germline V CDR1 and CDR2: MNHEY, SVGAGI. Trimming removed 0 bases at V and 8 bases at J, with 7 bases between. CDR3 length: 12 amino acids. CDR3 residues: CASSYSKREAFF. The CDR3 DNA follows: TGTGCCAGCAGTTACTCGAAACGGGAAGCTTTCTTT.

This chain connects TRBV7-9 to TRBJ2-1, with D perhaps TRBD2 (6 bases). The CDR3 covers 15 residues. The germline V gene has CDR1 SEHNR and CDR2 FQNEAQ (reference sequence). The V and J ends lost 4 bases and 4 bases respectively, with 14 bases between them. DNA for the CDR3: TGTGCCAGCAGCTCCCGGGACGGACTATACAATGAGCAGTTCTTC. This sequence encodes CASSSRDGLYNEQFF.

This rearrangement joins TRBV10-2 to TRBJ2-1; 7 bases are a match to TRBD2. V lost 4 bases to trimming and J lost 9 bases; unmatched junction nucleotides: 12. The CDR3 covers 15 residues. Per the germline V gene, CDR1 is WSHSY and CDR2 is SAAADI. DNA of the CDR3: TGCGCCAGCAGTGCAGGGAGGGGCTCAATTGGTGAGCAGTTCTTC. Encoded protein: CASSAGRGSIGEQFF.

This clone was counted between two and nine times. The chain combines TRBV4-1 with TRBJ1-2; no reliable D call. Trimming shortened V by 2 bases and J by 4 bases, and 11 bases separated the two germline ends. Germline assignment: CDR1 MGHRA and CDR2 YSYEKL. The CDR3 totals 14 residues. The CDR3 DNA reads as TGCGCCAGCAGCCAAAGCCAGGTGTCCTATGGCTACACCTTC. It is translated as CASSQSQVSYGYTF.

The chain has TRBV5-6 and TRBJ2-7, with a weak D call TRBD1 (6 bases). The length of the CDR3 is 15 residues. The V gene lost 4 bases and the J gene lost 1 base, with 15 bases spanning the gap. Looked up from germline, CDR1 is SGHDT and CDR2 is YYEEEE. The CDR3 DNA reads TGTGCCAGCAGCCCTGGACAGACCTATTCCTACGAGCAGTACTTC. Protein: CASSPGQTYSYEQYF.

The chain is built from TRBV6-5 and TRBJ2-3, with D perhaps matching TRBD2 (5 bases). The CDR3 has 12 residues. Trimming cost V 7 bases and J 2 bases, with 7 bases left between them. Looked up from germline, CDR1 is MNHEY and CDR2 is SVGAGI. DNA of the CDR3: TGTGCCAGCACTAGCCCCACAGATACGCAGTATTTT. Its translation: CASTSPTDTQYF.